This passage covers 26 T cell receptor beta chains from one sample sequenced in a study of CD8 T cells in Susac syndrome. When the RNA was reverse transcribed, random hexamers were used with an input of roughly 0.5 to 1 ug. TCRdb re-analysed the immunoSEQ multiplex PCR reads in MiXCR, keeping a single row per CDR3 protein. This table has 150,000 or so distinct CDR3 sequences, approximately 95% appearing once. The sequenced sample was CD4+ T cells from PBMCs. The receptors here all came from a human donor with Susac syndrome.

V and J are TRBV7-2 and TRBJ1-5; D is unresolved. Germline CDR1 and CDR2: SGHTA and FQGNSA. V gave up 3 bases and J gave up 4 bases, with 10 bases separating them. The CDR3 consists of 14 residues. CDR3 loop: CASSFGFTNQPQHF. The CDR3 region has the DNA TGTGCCAGCAGCTTCGGGTTCACAAATCAGCCCCAGCATTTT.

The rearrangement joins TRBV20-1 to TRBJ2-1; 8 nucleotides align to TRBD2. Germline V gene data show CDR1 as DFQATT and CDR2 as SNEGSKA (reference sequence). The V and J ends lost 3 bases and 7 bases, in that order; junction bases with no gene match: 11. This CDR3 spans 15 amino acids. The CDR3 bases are TGCAGTGCTAGCGGACTAGCTTCATTCTCAAATGAGCAGTTCTTC. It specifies CSASGLASFSNEQFF.

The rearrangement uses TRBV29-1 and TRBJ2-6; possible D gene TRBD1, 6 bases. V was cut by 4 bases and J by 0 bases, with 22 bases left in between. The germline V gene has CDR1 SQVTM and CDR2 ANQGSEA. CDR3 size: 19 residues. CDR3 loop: CSVATTGQSWHSGANVLTF. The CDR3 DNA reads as TGCAGCGTTGCGACTACCGGACAGTCCTGGCACTCTGGGGCCAACGTCCTGACTTTC.

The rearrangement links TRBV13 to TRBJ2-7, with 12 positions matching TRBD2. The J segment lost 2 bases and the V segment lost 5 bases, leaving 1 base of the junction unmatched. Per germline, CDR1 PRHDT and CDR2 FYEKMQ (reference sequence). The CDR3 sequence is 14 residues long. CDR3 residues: CASSRTSGTYEQYF. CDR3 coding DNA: TGTGCCAGCAGCAGGACTAGCGGGACCTACGAGCAGTACTTC.

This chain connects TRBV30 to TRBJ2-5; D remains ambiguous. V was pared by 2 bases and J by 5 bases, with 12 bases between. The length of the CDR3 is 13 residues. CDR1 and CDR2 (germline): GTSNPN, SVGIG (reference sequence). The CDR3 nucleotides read TGTGCCTGGAGTCAACGGACGCGGGAGACCCAGTACTTC. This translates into CAWSQRTRETQYF.

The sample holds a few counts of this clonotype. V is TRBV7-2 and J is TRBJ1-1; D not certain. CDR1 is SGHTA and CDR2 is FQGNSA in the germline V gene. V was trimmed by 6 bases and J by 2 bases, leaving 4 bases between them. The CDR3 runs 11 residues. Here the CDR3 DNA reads TGTGCCAGCAGGCTAAACACTGAAGCTTTCTTT. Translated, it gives CASRLNTEAFF.

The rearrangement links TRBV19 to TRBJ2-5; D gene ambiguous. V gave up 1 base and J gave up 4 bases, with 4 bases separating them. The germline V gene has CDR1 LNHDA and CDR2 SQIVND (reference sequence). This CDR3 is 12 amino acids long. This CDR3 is CASSIGGETQYF. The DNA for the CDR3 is TGTGCCAGTAGTATAGGCGGAGAGACCCAGTACTTC.

This chain's CDR3 is CSGIRVQNTEAFF. The CDR3, as DNA: TGCAGCGGAATCAGGGTCCAGAACACTGAAGCTTTCTTT. The gene calls are TRBV29-1 and TRBJ1-1, with a weak D call TRBD1 (5 bases). The germline V gene encodes CDR1 SQVTM and CDR2 ANQGSEA. The germline V and J ends were trimmed by 7 bases and 1 base, with 13 bases remaining between them. This CDR3 has 13 residues.

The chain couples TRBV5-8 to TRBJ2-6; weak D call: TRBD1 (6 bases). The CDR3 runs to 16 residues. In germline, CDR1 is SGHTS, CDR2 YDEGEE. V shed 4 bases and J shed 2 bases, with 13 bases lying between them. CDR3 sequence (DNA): TGTGCCAGCAGCCACCACAGGGCGACTGGGGCCAACGTCCTGACTTTC. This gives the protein CASSHHRATGANVLTF.

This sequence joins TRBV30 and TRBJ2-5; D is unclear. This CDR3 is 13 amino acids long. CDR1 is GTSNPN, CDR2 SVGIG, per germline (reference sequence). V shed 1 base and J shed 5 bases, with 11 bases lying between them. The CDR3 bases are TGTGCCTGGAGTGCTAACTCCCGGGAGACCCAGTACTTC. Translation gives CAWSANSRETQYF.

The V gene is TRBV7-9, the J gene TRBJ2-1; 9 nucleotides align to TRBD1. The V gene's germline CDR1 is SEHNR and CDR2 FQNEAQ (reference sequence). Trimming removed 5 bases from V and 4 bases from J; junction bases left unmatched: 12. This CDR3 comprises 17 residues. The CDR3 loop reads CASSLEFTGTGYNEQFF. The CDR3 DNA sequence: TGTGCCAGCAGCCTAGAGTTCACCGGGACAGGGTACAATGAGCAGTTCTTC.

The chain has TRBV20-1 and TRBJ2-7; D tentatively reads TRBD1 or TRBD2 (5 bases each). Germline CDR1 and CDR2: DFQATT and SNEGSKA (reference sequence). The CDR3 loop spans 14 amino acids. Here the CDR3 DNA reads TGCAGCGCGCAGCCGGGACCCAGATCCTACGAGCAGTACTTC. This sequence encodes CSAQPGPRSYEQYF.

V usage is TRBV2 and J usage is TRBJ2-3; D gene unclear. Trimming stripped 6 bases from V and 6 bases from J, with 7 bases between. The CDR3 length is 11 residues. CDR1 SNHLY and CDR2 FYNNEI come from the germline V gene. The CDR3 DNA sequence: TGTGCCAGCAGGCGAGTGGATACGCAGTATTTT. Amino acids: CASRRVDTQYF.

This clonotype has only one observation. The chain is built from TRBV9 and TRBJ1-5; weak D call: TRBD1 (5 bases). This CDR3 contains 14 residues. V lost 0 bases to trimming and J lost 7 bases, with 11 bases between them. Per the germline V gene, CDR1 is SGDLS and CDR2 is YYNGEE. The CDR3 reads CASSVAGFGQPQHF. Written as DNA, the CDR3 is TGTGCCAGCAGCGTAGCAGGGTTCGGCCAGCCCCAGCATTTT.

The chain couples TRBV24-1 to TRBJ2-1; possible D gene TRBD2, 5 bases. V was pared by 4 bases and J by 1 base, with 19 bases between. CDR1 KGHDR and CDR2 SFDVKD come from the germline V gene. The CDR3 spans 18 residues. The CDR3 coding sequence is TGTGCCACCAGTGACCATGATACCGGGATTCCTTCCTACAATGAGCAGTTCTTC. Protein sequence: CATSDHDTGIPSYNEQFF.

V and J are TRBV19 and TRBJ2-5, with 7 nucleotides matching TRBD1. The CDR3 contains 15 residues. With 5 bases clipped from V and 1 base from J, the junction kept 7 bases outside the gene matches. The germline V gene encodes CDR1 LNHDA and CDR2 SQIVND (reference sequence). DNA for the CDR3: TGTGCCAGTAGTGGAGAGGGGGCTACCCAAGAGACCCAGTACTTC. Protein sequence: CASSGEGATQETQYF.

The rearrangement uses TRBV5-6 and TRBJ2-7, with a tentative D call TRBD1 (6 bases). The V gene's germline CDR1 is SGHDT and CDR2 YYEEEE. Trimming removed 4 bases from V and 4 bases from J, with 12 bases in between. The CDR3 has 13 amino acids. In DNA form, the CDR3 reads TGTGCCAGCAGCGGAACAGGGTTTTACGAGCAGTACGTC. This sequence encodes CASSGTGFYEQYV.

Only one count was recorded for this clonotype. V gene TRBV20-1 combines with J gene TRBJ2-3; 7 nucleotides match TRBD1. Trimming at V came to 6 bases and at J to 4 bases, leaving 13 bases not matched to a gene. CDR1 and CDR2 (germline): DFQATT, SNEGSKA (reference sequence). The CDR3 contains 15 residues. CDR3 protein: CSAAAYRGHPDTQYF. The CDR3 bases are TGCAGTGCCGCCGCTTACAGGGGCCACCCAGATACGCAGTATTTT.

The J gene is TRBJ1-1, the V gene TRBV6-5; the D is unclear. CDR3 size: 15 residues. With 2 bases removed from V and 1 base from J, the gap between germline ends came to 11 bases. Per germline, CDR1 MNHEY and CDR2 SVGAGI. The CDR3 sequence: CASSYRRNQNTEAFF. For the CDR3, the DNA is TGTGCCAGCAGTTACCGGCGGAACCAGAACACTGAAGCTTTCTTT.

The CDR3 is CASSSGLRVYNEQFF. CDR3 DNA sequence: TGCGCCAGCAGCTCGGGACTACGGGTTTACAATGAGCAGTTCTTC. The rearrangement links TRBV5-1 to TRBJ2-1, with TRBD2 matching 7 bases. The V segment lost 3 bases and the J segment 4 bases; nucleotides outside the gene matches: 7. Germline values: CDR1 SGHRS, CDR2 YFSETQ. The CDR3 is made up of 15 amino acids.

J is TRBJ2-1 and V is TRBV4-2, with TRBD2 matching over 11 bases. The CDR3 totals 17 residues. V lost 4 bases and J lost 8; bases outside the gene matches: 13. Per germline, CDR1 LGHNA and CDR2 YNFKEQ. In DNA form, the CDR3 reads TGTGCCAGCAGCCCGTCGACTAGCGGGAATTTAGTCCATGAGCAGTTCTTC. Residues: CASSPSTSGNLVHEQFF.

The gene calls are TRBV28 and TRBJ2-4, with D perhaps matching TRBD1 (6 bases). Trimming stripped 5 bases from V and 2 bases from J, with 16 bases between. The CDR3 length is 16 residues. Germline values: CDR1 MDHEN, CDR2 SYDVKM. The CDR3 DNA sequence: TGTGCCAGCAGTATACAGGGATTGACCTCCAAAAACATTCAGTACTTC. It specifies CASSIQGLTSKNIQYF.

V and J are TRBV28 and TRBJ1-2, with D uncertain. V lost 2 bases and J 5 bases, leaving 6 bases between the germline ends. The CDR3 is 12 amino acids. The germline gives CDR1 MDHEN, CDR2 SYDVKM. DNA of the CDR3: TGTGCCAGCAGTTTAGGGGATTATGGCTACACCTTC. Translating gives CASSLGDYGYTF.

The DNA of the CDR3 is TGTGCCAGCAGTTCCTGGACAGCATATGGCTACACCTTC. Protein sequence: CASSSWTAYGYTF. The chain is built from TRBV6-5 and TRBJ1-2, with a possible D match to TRBD1 (6 bases). V was clipped by 4 bases and J by 5 bases, with 11 bases between them. Germline V gene sequence: CDR1 MNHEY, CDR2 SVGAGI. The CDR3 spans 13 residues.

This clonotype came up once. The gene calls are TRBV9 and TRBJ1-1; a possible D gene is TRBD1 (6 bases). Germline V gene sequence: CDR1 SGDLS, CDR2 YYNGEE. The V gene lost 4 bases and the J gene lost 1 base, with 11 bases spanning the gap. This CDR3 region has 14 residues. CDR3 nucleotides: TGTGCCAGCAGCCCTGGACAGTCGAACACTGAAGCTTTCTTT. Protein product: CASSPGQSNTEAFF.

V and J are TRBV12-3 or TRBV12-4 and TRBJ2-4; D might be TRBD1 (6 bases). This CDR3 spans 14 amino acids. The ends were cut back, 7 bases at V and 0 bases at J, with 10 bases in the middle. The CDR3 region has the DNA TGTGCCAGCACCCTAGGGGGAGCCAAAAACATTCAGTACTTC. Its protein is CASTLGGAKNIQYF.